These 11 T cell receptor beta chains were all obtained from the same sample, sequenced in a study of shared clonotypes between healthy human individuals. The repertoire was sequenced with immunoSEQ multiplex PCR; TCRdb's copy has only in-frame clones and lacks some. The sample shows roughly 2,500,000 clones, 80% to 95% of them seen only once. The sample consisted of naive CD4+ T cells from PBMCs. Subset denoted: CD45RA+ positively selected. Receptor source: a man aged 18 to 35 in good health. Some clones in this sample may be carry-over from other donors' samples.

CDR3 bases: TGTGCCAGTAGGTCCCGGGGTTCGAATCTAAGCAATCAGCCCCAGCATTTT. The encoded protein is CASRSRGSNLSNQPQHF. The V gene is TRBV19, the J gene TRBJ1-5; D is ambiguous. The germline V gene has CDR1 LNHDA and CDR2 SQIVND (reference sequence). This CDR3 contains 17 residues. The V end lost 6 bases, the J end lost 1 base, and 19 bases lay between the germline ends.

The V and J genes are TRBV7-3 and TRBJ2-5, with 7 bases identical to TRBD1. V lost 5 bases, J lost 5 bases, and 5 bases stayed unmatched. CDR1 is SGHTA, CDR2 FQGTGA, per germline. The CDR3 has 13 residues. The CDR3 DNA sequence: TGTGCCAGCAGCATAGACAGGGCGGAGACCCAGTACTTC. Protein sequence: CASSIDRAETQYF.

In DNA form, the CDR3 reads TGTGCCAGCAGGGGAGGGATCCACGAGCAGTACTTC. Its protein product is CASRGGIHEQYF. The rearrangement links TRBV25-1 to TRBJ2-7; TRBD2 matches 7 bases. After removal of 6 bases from V and 5 bases from J, the junction contained 4 bases not matched to a gene. Germline assignment: CDR1 MGHDK and CDR2 SYGVNS. CDR3 length: 12 residues.

V gene TRBV6-1 combines with J gene TRBJ2-5, with 7 bases fitting TRBD1. The V and J ends lost 6 bases and 1 base, in that order; junction bases with no gene match: 5. Per germline, CDR1 MNHNS and CDR2 SASEGT. CDR3 size: 14 residues. The CDR3 DNA sequence: TGTGCCAGCAGCCTACAGGGGTTCCAAGAGACCCAGTACTTC. Its translation: CASSLQGFQETQYF.

The chain combines TRBV7-2 with TRBJ2-3, with D maybe TRBD1 (6 bases). The CDR3 covers 15 residues. CDR1 and CDR2 from the germline V gene are SGHTA and FQGNSA. V was cut by 5 bases and J by 6 bases, with 18 bases left in between. CDR3 DNA sequence: TGTGCCAGCAGCCCCGTGGGGACAACCTCCGATACGCAGTATTTT. Translated: CASSPVGTTSDTQYF.

This sequence joins TRBV4-3 and TRBJ2-1; 11 bases line up with TRBD2. The CDR3 sequence is 16 residues long. V lost 4 bases and J lost 3; bases outside the gene matches: 5. CDR1 is LGHNA, CDR2 YSLEER, per germline. The CDR3 DNA reads TGCGCCAGCAGCCCCAGGACTAGCGGGTACTACAATGAGCAGTTCTTC. Translated: CASSPRTSGYYNEQFF.

This clone was recorded only once. J is TRBJ1-1 and V is TRBV6-1, with D possibly being TRBD1 (5 bases). Germline values: CDR1 MNHNS, CDR2 SASEGT. This CDR3 spans 14 amino acids. Deletions cut 0 bases from V and 7 bases from J, with 12 bases between. The CDR3, as DNA: TGTGCCAGCAGTGAAGCGTGGAGGGGTCTTGAAGCTTTCTTT. Amino acid sequence: CASSEAWRGLEAFF.

Comments on this clone: Other DNA sequences in the sample encode the same CDR3. The chain uses TRBV30 and TRBJ2-5; a weak D match, TRBD2 (6 bases). The assigned J gene may be wrong: the sequence end matches TRBJ2-7 better. Per germline, CDR1 GTSNPN and CDR2 SVGIG (reference sequence). The CDR3 sequence is 14 residues long. CDR3 nucleotides: TGTGCCTGGAGTGTGGGAGGTGACTCCTACGAGCAGTACTTC. It translates to CAWSVGGDSYEQYF.

The rearrangement joins TRBV2 to TRBJ2-4; TRBD1 aligns across 9 bases. The ends lost 7 bases at V and 0 bases at J; junction bases unmatched: 13. Germline V gives CDR1 SNHLY, CDR2 FYNNEI. This CDR3 spans 18 amino acids. The CDR3 DNA sequence: TGTGCCAGCAACCCGGGACAGGGAGACCCGCGAGCCAAAAACATTCAGTACTTC. It is translated as CASNPGQGDPRAKNIQYF.

This rearrangement joins TRBV7-9 to TRBJ2-5; D uncertain. Germline CDR1 is SEHNR and CDR2 is FQNEAQ (reference sequence). The CDR3 runs to 13 residues. V shed 5 bases and J shed 5 bases, with 12 bases lying between them. The CDR3 spells CASSPLPYETQYF. The DNA for the CDR3 is TGTGCCAGCAGCCCCCTGCCGTACGAGACCCAGTACTTC.

The rearrangement joins TRBV7-9 to TRBJ2-3; D not resolved. CDR1 is SEHNR and CDR2 is FQNEAQ in the germline V gene (reference sequence). Trimming took off 8 bases at V and 4 bases at J, with 13 bases between the two ends. This CDR3 has 13 amino acids. The CDR3 DNA reads TGTGCCAGCTCAAGGTTCAGTGCAGATACGCAGTATTTT. Translating gives CASSRFSADTQYF.